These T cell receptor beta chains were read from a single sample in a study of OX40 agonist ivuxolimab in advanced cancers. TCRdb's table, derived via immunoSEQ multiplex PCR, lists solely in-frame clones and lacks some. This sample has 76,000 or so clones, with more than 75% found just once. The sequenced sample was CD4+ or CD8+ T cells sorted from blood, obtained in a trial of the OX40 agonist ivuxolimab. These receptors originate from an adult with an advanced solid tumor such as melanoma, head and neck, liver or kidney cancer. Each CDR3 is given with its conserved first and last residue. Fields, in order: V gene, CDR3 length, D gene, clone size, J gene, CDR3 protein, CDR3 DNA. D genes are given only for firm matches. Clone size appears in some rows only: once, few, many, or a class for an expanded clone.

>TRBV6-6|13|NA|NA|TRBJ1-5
CASSYSQAGPQHF
TGTGCCAGCAGTTACTCCCAAGCTGGGCCCCAGCATTTT
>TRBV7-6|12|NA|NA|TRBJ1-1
CASSLGGYEAFF
TGTGCCAGCAGCTTAGGAGGGTATGAAGCTTTCTTT
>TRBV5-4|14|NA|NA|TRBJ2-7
CASSFGQTTYEQYF
TGTGCCAGCAGCTTCGGACAGACCACCTACGAGCAGTACTTC
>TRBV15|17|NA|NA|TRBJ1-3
CATSREGVGTAGNTIYF
TGTGCCACCAGCAGAGAGGGGGTGGGGACCGCCGGAAACACCATATATTTT
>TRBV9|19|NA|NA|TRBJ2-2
CASSVAPPRSGSKAGELFF
TGTGCCAGCAGCGTAGCCCCACCGAGAAGCGGAAGTAAGGCCGGGGAGCTGTTTTTT
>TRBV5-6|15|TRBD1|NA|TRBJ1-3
CASSDLRTGGNTIYF
TGTGCCAGCAGCGATCTCAGGACAGGGGGAAACACCATATATTTT
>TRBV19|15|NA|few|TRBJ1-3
CASPRGEDSGNTIYF
TGTGCCAGTCCTCGAGGGGAAGACTCTGGAAACACCATATATTTT
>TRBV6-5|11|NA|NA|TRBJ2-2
CASGNTGELFF
TGTGCCAGCGGCAACACCGGGGAGCTGTTTTTT
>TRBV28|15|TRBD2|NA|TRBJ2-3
CASSPSGSSADTQYF
TGTGCCAGCAGTCCTAGCGGGAGTAGTGCAGATACGCAGTATTTT
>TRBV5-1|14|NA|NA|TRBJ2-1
CASSGTQGAYEQFF
TGCGCCAGCAGCGGAACACAGGGAGCATATGAGCAGTTCTTC
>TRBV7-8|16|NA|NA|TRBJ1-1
CASSLSAGLMNTEAFF
TGTGCCAGCAGCTTATCGGCAGGGTTGATGAACACTGAAGCTTTCTTT
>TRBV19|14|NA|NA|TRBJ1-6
CASSIRGTNSPLHF
TGTGCCAGTAGTATAAGGGGGACGAATTCACCCCTCCACTTT
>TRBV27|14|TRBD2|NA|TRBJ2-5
CASSPGLAGGAQYF
TGTGCCAGCAGCCCGGGACTAGCGGGCGGGGCCCAGTACTTC
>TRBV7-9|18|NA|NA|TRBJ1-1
CASSFPPGTGGENTEAFF
TGTGCCAGCAGCTTCCCCCCGGGAACAGGAGGGGAGAACACTGAAGCTTTCTTT